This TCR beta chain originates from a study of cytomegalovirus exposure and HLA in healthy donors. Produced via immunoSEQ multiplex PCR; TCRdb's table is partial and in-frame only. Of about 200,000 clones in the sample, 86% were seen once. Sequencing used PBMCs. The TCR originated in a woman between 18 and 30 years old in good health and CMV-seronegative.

The CDR3 DNA reads as TGTGCCAGTAGGGAGCACGTGAACACTGAAGCTTTCTTT. Protein: CASREHVNTEAFF. V gene TRBV19 combines with J gene TRBJ1-1; D ambiguous. This CDR3 contains 13 residues. Germline loops: CDR1 LNHDA, CDR2 SQIVND (reference sequence). Trimming left V 6 bases short and J 0 bases short, with 8 bases between.